This TCR beta chain was sequenced for a study of OX40 agonist ivuxolimab in advanced cancers. Across the whole study: Patients received ivuxolimab, an agonistic anti-OX40 (CD134) antibody.

V trimming: 6 bases; J trimming: 5 bases; junction bases outside the gene matches: 9. Germline values: CDR1 SGHNT, CDR2 YYREEE (reference sequence). This CDR3 contains 15 residues. Study-wide results and caveats: In CD8+ T cells, expanded clones were on average more numerous than in CD4+.

About this clone: What it recognizes is unknown.

Enrollment shut out patients with autoimmune disease history or systemic immunosuppression. Profiled with immunoSEQ multiplex PCR; TCRdb holds only in-frame clones, not every one. The table has under 75,000 clones, roughly 84% seen once. This chain links TRBV5-4 with TRBJ2-2; 8 bases map to TRBD2. The source of this sequence is an adult with an advanced solid tumor such as melanoma, head and neck, liver or kidney cancer. This sample comprised CD4+ or CD8+ T cells sorted from blood, obtained in a trial of the OX40 agonist ivuxolimab. The CDR3 protein is CASTLPGGATGELFF. As DNA, the CDR3 is TGTGCCAGCACCCTTCCGGGGGGGGCGACCGGGGAGCTGTTTTTT.